A selection of T cell receptor beta chains follows, all from one sample in a study of OX40 agonist ivuxolimab in advanced cancers. Clones were sequenced by immunoSEQ multiplex PCR, and TCRdb holds only the in-frame ones, with some missing. The sample holds approximately 70,000 clones, about 90% seen once. This specimen consisted of CD4+ or CD8+ T cells sorted from blood, obtained in a trial of the OX40 agonist ivuxolimab. The receptors here all came from an adult with an advanced solid tumor such as melanoma, head and neck, liver or kidney cancer. CDR3s include the opening cysteine and the closing phenylalanine or tryptophan. The D gene is left open where the match is weak. For some rows the clone size is stated as once, few or many, or as a class when expanded; others skip it.

>TRBD1|TRBV9|NA|TRBJ2-7
CASSVGTGSSYEQYF
TGTGCCAGCAGCGTAGGGACAGGGTCCTCCTACGAGCAGTACTTC
>NA|TRBV29-1|NA|TRBJ1-1
CSVYGNTEAFF
TGCAGCGTTTACGGCAACACTGAAGCTTTCTTT
>NA|TRBV21-1|NA|TRBJ1-2
CASSKEPWVVVGYTF
TGTGCCAGCAGCAAAGAGCCGTGGGTCGTGGTCGGCTACACCTTC
>NA|TRBV19|NA|TRBJ1-1
CASSIMGNTEAFF
TGTGCCAGTAGTATAATGGGGAACACTGAAGCTTTCTTT
>TRBD2|TRBV4-1|NA|TRBJ2-1
CASSRPLGLAGGNEQFF
TGCGCCAGCAGCCGACCACTAGGACTAGCGGGAGGAAATGAGCAGTTCTTC
>NA|TRBV14|NA|TRBJ2-3
CASSTGPSTDTQYF
TGTGCCAGCAGCACAGGGCCTAGCACAGATACGCAGTATTTT
>NA|TRBV7-7|NA|TRBJ2-1
CASSLLPGVDNEQFF
TGTGCTAGCAGCTTATTACCTGGGGTGGACAATGAGCAGTTCTTC
>TRBD1|TRBV4-1|few|TRBJ1-4
CASSLSPGQGPEKLFF
TGCGCCAGCAGCCTTTCGCCGGGACAGGGGCCTGAAAAACTGTTTTTT
>TRBD1|TRBV10-3|NA|TRBJ2-5
CAISERGPADGTQYF
TGTGCCATCAGTGAAAGGGGGCCTGCCGATGGGACCCAGTACTTC
>TRBD1|TRBV11-2|NA|TRBJ1-1
CASSGGQSRAEAFF
TGTGCCAGCAGCGGGGGACAGTCCCGGGCTGAAGCTTTCTTT
>NA|TRBV28|few|TRBJ1-2
CASSFGGDGYTF
TGTGCCAGCAGTTTCGGAGGGGACGGCTACACCTTC
>NA|TRBV2|NA|TRBJ1-6
CASSEGGAQRSPLHF
TGTGCCAGCAGTGAAGGAGGGGCCCAGCGTTCACCCCTCCACTTT
>NA|TRBV9|NA|TRBJ1-1
CASSDMLRVRDEAFF
TGTGCCAGCAGCGACATGCTCAGGGTTCGAGATGAAGCTTTCTTC
>NA|TRBV28|few|TRBJ1-1
CASTTPRAHTEAFF
TGTGCCAGCACCACTCCGCGGGCGCACACTGAAGCTTTCTTT
>TRBD1|TRBV5-6|NA|TRBJ1-5
CASSLGQAINQPQHF
TGTGCCAGCAGCTTAGGACAGGCCATTAATCAGCCCCAGCATTTT
>NA|TRBV4-2|NA|TRBJ2-7
CASSRVYEQYF
TGTGCCAGCAGCCGTGTCTACGAGCAGTACTTC
>NA|TRBV20-1|NA|TRBJ2-2
CSARSPGELFF
TGCAGTGCTAGATCCCCCGGGGAGCTGTTTTTT
>TRBD2|TRBV10-2|NA|TRBJ2-2
CASSGTSSDGELFF
TGCGCCAGCAGCGGGACTAGCAGCGACGGGGAGCTGTTTTTT
>TRBD1|TRBV5-1|once|TRBJ2-7
CASSFGTGSYEQYF
TGCGCCAGCAGCTTTGGGACAGGGTCATACGAGCAGTACTTC
>NA|TRBV11-3|once|TRBJ2-1
CASSLDGGVDEQFF
TGTGCCAGCAGCTTAGATGGCGGGGTTGATGAGCAGTTCTTC
>NA|TRBV18|NA|TRBJ2-5
CASSPPDRPQETQYF
TGTGCCAGCTCACCACCCGACAGGCCCCAAGAGACCCAGTACTTC
>NA|TRBV6-1|NA|TRBJ1-5
CASRSSGGGGQPQHF
TGTGCCAGCCGCAGTTCTGGGGGCGGGGGACAGCCCCAGCATTTT
>TRBD2|TRBV14|NA|TRBJ2-1
CASSQAGTSDNEQFF
TGTGCCAGCAGCCAAGCCGGGACTAGCGACAATGAGCAGTTCTTC
>NA|TRBV28|once|TRBJ1-6
CASRRDSPLHF
TGTGCCAGCAGGAGGGATTCACCCCTCCACTTT
>NA|TRBV2|NA|TRBJ1-1
CASDVVNTEAFF
TGTGCCAGTGACGTGGTGAACACTGAAGCTTTCTTT
>NA|TRBV7-2|NA|TRBJ2-4
CASSLELAKNIQYF
TGTGCCAGCAGCTTAGAGTTAGCCAAAAACATTCAGTACTTC
>TRBD1|TRBV4-2|NA|TRBJ2-4
CASSQDRDRGRYIQYF
TGTGCCAGCAGCCAAGATAGGGACAGGGGGAGGTACATTCAGTACTTC
>TRBD1|TRBV7-2|NA|TRBJ2-3
CASSPRGQGDTQYF
TGTGCCAGCAGCCCTCGTGGACAGGGGGATACGCAGTATTTT
>TRBD2|TRBV7-2|NA|TRBJ2-1
CASSLSSGVYNEQFF
TGTGCCAGCAGCTTATCTAGCGGGGTTTACAATGAGCAGTTCTTC
>NA|TRBV19|NA|TRBJ1-2
CASSIISSGHPNYGYTF
TGTGCCAGTAGTATAATCTCCTCGGGACACCCTAACTATGGCTACACCTTC
>NA|TRBV28|NA|TRBJ1-1
CASFGQMNTEAFF
TGTGCCAGCTTTGGACAGATGAACACTGAAGCTTTCTTT
>NA|TRBV5-6|NA|TRBJ1-5
CASSFTRSPNQPQHF
TGTGCCAGCAGCTTCACCCGATCGCCAAATCAGCCCCAGCATTTT
>NA|TRBV28|NA|TRBJ1-1
CASSFEGGTEAFF
TGTGCCAGCAGTTTCGAGGGAGGGACTGAAGCTTTCTTT
>NA|TRBV7-8|NA|TRBJ2-1
CASSDRYNEQFF
TGTGCCAGCAGCGACCGGTACAATGAGCAGTTCTTC
>NA|TRBV20-1|NA|TRBJ1-2
CSAVGYTF
TGCAGTGCGGTTGGCTACACCTTC
>TRBD1|TRBV7-3|once|TRBJ2-2
CASSSWTGGTGELFF
TGTGCCAGCAGCTCGTGGACAGGGGGCACCGGGGAGCTGTTTTTT
>TRBD2|TRBV5-8|NA|TRBJ2-1
CASSFSGFNNEQFF
TGTGCCAGCAGCTTTAGCGGGTTTAACAATGAGCAGTTCTTC
>NA|TRBV4-1|NA|TRBJ1-5
CASSQDGVTNQPQHF
TGCGCCAGCAGCCAAGATGGCGTGACCAATCAGCCCCAGCATTTT
>NA|TRBV18|NA|TRBJ1-3
CASSPPAGRWIYSGNTIYF
TGTGCCAGCTCACCCCCAGCGGGACGGTGGATTTACTCTGGAAACACCATATATTTT
>NA|TRBV29-1|NA|TRBJ2-5
CSYWAGATSETQYF
TGCAGCTACTGGGCAGGGGCGACCTCAGAGACCCAGTACTTC
>NA|TRBV6-5|NA|TRBJ1-2
CASSYRKGIGGYTF
TGTGCCAGCAGTTACCGGAAGGGAATTGGTGGCTACACCTTC
>NA|TRBV2|NA|TRBJ2-2
CASSELTPNTGELFF
TGTGCCAGCAGTGAACTGACGCCGAACACCGGGGAGCTGTTTTTT
>NA|TRBV21-1|few|TRBJ2-7
CASSKKRHYEQYF
TGTGCCAGCAGCAAAAAAAGGCACTACGAGCAGTACTTC
>TRBD1|TRBV5-1|NA|TRBJ1-4
CASSSDRGRKLFF
TGCGCCAGCAGCTCGGACAGGGGCAGAAAACTGTTTTTT